This T cell receptor (beta chain) was sequenced for a study of vaccination and CD4 T cells after COVID-19. Study outcomes and limitations: Counts of SARS-CoV-2-reactive clonotypes had a median that went from around 20 to 38, a nonsignificant change.

In this sample, this clonotype turned up a few times. Its antigen is not identified. CDR1 is DFQATT and CDR2 is SNEGSKA in the germline V gene (reference sequence). This CDR3 comprises 16 residues. Time point indicated: late sampling 161 to 241 days after vaccination in a few convalescent patients. One entry per CDR3 protein, called by TCRdb with MiXCR from the PCR reads. The sample shows about 29,000 distinct CDR3 sequences, about 47% of them seen only once. This material consisted of CD4+ T cells from blood, taken about 7 months after SARS-CoV-2 vaccination. The sequence derives from a human donor who had recovered from COVID-19. The V gene is TRBV20-1, the J gene TRBJ2-3, with 8 nucleotides matching TRBD2. CDR3 region: CSSTPDTGGSPDTQYF. The CDR3, as DNA: TGCAGCTCAACCCCAGATACGGGAGGGTCCCCAGATACGCAGTATTTT.